This passage covers 8 T cell receptor beta chains from one sample sequenced in a study of CD8+ T cells in alopecia areata. As for treatment: oral pan-JAK inhibitor, 5-10 mg twice daily. TCR sequencing used cDNA made by reverse transcription of extracted RNA. Only in-frame clones appear in the TCRdb table, and some are missing; sequencing was by immunoSEQ multiplex PCR. There are about 140,000 clones in the sample; about 88% occur only once, and around 14% lies in the top ten. The sequencing used CD8+ T cells sorted from blood, collected at week 4, from a patient treated with tofacitinib. The receptors derive from a human donor with alopecia areata.

The CDR3 protein is CASSLTGVLINEQFF. In nucleotides, the CDR3 is TGTGCCAGCAGCTTGACAGGGGTTCTTATCAATGAGCAGTTCTTC. This chain uses TRBV7-9 with TRBJ2-1; 8 positions match TRBD1. Germline V CDR1 and CDR2: SEHNR, FQNEAQ (reference sequence). V shed 3 bases, J shed 6 bases, and the junction held 7 bases outside the gene matches. This CDR3 spans 15 amino acids.

The chain combines TRBV7-9 with TRBJ1-5, with D unclear. Germline CDR1 SEHNR, CDR2 FQNEAQ (reference sequence). Trimming removed 1 base from V and 7 bases from J, with 14 bases in between. The CDR3 contains 15 residues. CDR3 sequence: CASSLEGQWGQPQHF. CDR3 sequence (DNA): TGTGCCAGCAGCTTAGAGGGTCAGTGGGGACAGCCCCAGCATTTT.

This chain joins TRBV27 and TRBJ2-3, with a tentative D call TRBD2 (6 bases). The V end was cut by 2 bases, the J end by 1 base, with 13 bases between. This CDR3 spans 16 amino acids. In germline, CDR1 is MNHEY, CDR2 SMNVEV (reference sequence). The CDR3 is CASSLGLAIGTDTQYF. The CDR3 region has the DNA TGTGCCAGCAGTTTAGGGCTAGCGATTGGCACAGATACGCAGTATTTT.

This chain links TRBV29-1 with TRBJ2-2, with D perhaps matching TRBD1 (6 bases). The CDR3 has 16 amino acids. Trimming cost V 1 base and J 0 bases, with 12 bases left between them. Germline V gene lookup returns CDR1 SQVTM and CDR2 ANQGSEA. The CDR3 region has the DNA TGCAGCGTTGAAGCTGCAGGGGTAGCGAACACCGGGGAGCTGTTTTTT. Residues: CSVEAAGVANTGELFF.

The V gene is TRBV5-6, the J gene TRBJ2-3; 8 bases fit TRBD1. The CDR3 length is 15 residues. Germline V gene data show CDR1 as SGHDT and CDR2 as YYEEEE. The J segment lost 5 bases and the V segment lost 1 base, leaving 6 bases of the junction unmatched. The CDR3 loop is CASSLIVTGEDTQYF. The CDR3 nucleotides are TGTGCCAGCAGCTTGATCGTGACAGGGGAAGATACGCAGTATTTT.

The gene calls are TRBV6-6 and TRBJ2-2; D gene ambiguous. CDR3 length: 11 residues. Germline CDR1 is MNHNY and CDR2 is SVGAGI (reference sequence). V was cut by 7 bases and J by 7 bases, with 7 bases left in between. CDR3 amino acids: CASNPLGELFF. The CDR3 DNA reads TGTGCCAGCAACCCCCTCGGGGAGCTGTTTTTT.

This chain joins TRBV7-9 and TRBJ2-6; 11 bases line up with TRBD1. This CDR3 spans 17 amino acids. V dropped 4 bases and J dropped 2; count of bases not matched to a gene: 4. The germline gives CDR1 SEHNR, CDR2 FQNEAQ (reference sequence). The CDR3 coding sequence is TGTGCCAGCAGCTCCGGGACAGGGGGTCCTGGGGCCAACGTCCTGACTTTC. Its protein product is CASSSGTGGPGANVLTF.

This clone was seen more than once but under ten times. The chain has TRBV30 and TRBJ2-2; no clear D gene. V lost 1 base to trimming and J lost 0 bases, with 6 bases between them. Germline values: CDR1 GTSNPN, CDR2 SVGIG (reference sequence). This CDR3 region has 14 residues. The CDR3 region has the DNA TGTGCCTGGAGTGGTATCCCGAACACCGGGGAGCTGTTTTTT. This encodes CAWSGIPNTGELFF.